These 27 T cell receptor beta chains were sequenced from one sample in a study of blood T cell repertoires in COVID-19. Data came from immunoSEQ multiplex PCR; TCRdb stores just in-frame clones and leaves some out. This sample carries more than 200,000 clones, around 89% of them seen once, and the ten largest clones take approximately 6%. Sequencing input: peripheral blood. These receptors all come from a woman in her thirties with COVID-19, enrolled during active disease.

The chain uses TRBV7-2 and TRBJ2-5; perhaps TRBD2 as D (7 bases). Trimming removed 5 bases from V and 2 bases from J, with 15 bases in between. Per germline, CDR1 SGHTA and CDR2 FQGNSA. The CDR3 runs to 15 residues. CDR3 in amino acids: CASSTRGRAQETQYF. CDR3 coding DNA: TGTGCCAGCAGCACTAGGGGGAGGGCACAAGAGACCCAGTACTTC.

The V call is TRBV7-8, the J call TRBJ2-2, with TRBD1 matching 12 bases. J lost 7 bases, V lost 5 bases, and 8 bases had no gene match. CDR1 and CDR2 (germline): SGHVS, FQNEAQ. There are 16 residues in the CDR3. CDR3 nucleotide sequence: TGTGCCAGCAGCCCCAGGGACAGGGGGCCGAACGGGGAGCTGTTTTTT. Residues: CASSPRDRGPNGELFF.

The chain couples TRBV6-2 or TRBV6-3 to TRBJ2-7; D uncertain. Deletions cut 4 bases from V and 4 bases from J, with 8 bases between. Per germline, CDR1 MNHEY and CDR2 SVGEGT. The CDR3 runs 12 residues. CDR3 nucleotide sequence: TGTGCCAGCAGTTTAACCCAGTACGAGCAGTACTTC. Amino acid sequence: CASSLTQYEQYF.

The V and J genes are TRBV21-1 and TRBJ1-1; no DNA check was done on the table's D call, TRBD1. TRBV21-1 is labeled a pseudogene. There are 15 residues in the CDR3. The CDR3 DNA follows: TGTGCCAGCAGCATTTTGGGACAGGGTTCCACTGAAGCTTTCTTT. Translated, it gives CASSILGQGSTEAFF.

J is TRBJ1-1 and V is TRBV28; D is undetermined. This CDR3 comprises 11 residues. Germline CDR1 is MDHEN and CDR2 is SYDVKM. Trimming removed 5 bases at V and 11 bases at J, with 12 bases between. CDR3 DNA: TGTGCCAGCAGTCGCGCTCTAGCGGCTTTCTTT. This translates into CASSRALAAFF.

The chain has TRBV4-1 and TRBJ2-1, with 12 bases fitting TRBD2. This CDR3 region has 16 residues. The V gene's germline CDR1 is MGHRA and CDR2 YSYEKL. V trimming: 8 bases; J trimming: 4 bases; junction bases outside the gene matches: 9. The DNA for the CDR3 is TGCGCCAGCCGTCACCTAGCGGGGGGGTGGTACAATGAGCAGTTCTTC. The encoded protein is CASRHLAGGWYNEQFF.

This clone was detected once. The chain is built from TRBV6-5 and TRBJ1-1, with D possibly being TRBD1 (6 bases). CDR1 is MNHEY, CDR2 SVGAGI, per germline. V was clipped by 6 bases and J by 1 base, with 15 bases between them. CDR3 size: 15 residues. Written as DNA, the CDR3 is TGTGCCAGCAGAACAGGACAGTTCTCGAACACTGAAGCTTTCTTT. Residues: CASRTGQFSNTEAFF.

The V and J genes are TRBV18 and TRBJ2-2; 8 positions match TRBD1. The ends lost 1 base at V and 6 bases at J; junction bases unmatched: 4. This CDR3 region has 15 residues. Germline CDR1 and CDR2: KGHSH and LQKENI. The chain's CDR3 is CASSPQTGEAGELFF. DNA for the CDR3: TGTGCCAGCTCACCACAGACAGGGGAAGCCGGGGAGCTGTTTTTT.

A single count supports this clone. The CDR3 loop is CASSYRPSGSYNEQFF. CDR3 in DNA: TGTGCCAGCAGTTACCGTCCTAGCGGCTCCTACAATGAGCAGTTCTTC. The gene calls are TRBV6-5 and TRBJ2-1; 7 nucleotides agree with TRBD2. There are 16 residues in the CDR3. Germline assignment: CDR1 MNHEY and CDR2 SVGAGI. J lost 0 bases, V lost 2 bases, and 4 bases had no gene match.

This clone was seen only a few times. The chain combines TRBV5-4 with TRBJ1-6; the match to TRBD1 covers 10 bases. V shed 3 bases and J 7 bases; nucleotides not matched to a gene: 4. The CDR3 consists of 15 residues. Germline CDR1 and CDR2: SGHNT and YYREEE (reference sequence). The CDR3, as DNA: TGTGCCAGCAGCTGGGGGACAGGGGAGAATTCACCCCTCCACTTT. Amino acids: CASSWGTGENSPLHF. The variable domain in full, completed from reference TRBV5-4 and TRBJ1-6, reads ETGVTQSPTHLIKTRGQQVTLRCSSQSGHNTVSWYQQALGQGPQFIFQYYREEENGRGNFPPRFSGLQFPNYSSELNVNALELDDSALYLCASSWGTGENSPLHFGNGTRLTVT.

This chain connects TRBV5-1 to TRBJ1-2; D may be TRBD1 (5 bases). Trimming shortened V by 2 bases and J by 6 bases, and 14 bases separated the two germline ends. The CDR3 covers 14 residues. Germline V gives CDR1 SGHRS, CDR2 YFSETQ. In DNA, the CDR3 is TGCGCCAGCAGCTTACAGGACCGGAATCATGGCTACACCTTC. Its translation is CASSLQDRNHGYTF. Full variable domain (remainder filled in from reference TRBV5-1 and TRBJ1-2): KAGVTQTPRYLIKTRGQQVTLSCSPISGHRSVSWYQQTPGQGLQFLFEYFSETQRNKGNFPGRFSGRQFSNSRSEMNVSTLELGDSALYLCASSLQDRNHGYTFGSGTRLTVV.

The chain carries TRBV11-2 and TRBJ1-2; D call uncertain. CDR3 length equals 14 residues. Germline V gene lookup returns CDR1 SGHAT and CDR2 FQNNGV. The V and J ends lost 5 bases and 8 bases respectively, with 18 bases between them. CDR3 protein: CASSPRVGFGGYTF. The CDR3 nucleotides read TGTGCCAGCAGCCCCAGAGTCGGGTTTGGAGGCTACACCTTC.

V gene TRBV10-2 combines with J gene TRBJ2-1, with a tentative D call TRBD1 (6 bases). The V and J ends lost 7 bases and 2 bases respectively, with 18 bases between them. Germline lookup yields CDR1 WSHSY and CDR2 SAAADI. The length of the CDR3 is 16 residues. The CDR3 spells CASISQGWDAYNEQFF. The CDR3 bases are TGCGCCAGCATCTCTCAGGGGTGGGATGCCTACAATGAGCAGTTCTTC.

This chain connects TRBV5-1 to TRBJ2-5, with D possibly matching TRBD2 (7 bases). The CDR3 is 17 residues long. The V end lost 3 bases, the J end lost 2 bases, and 20 bases lay between the germline ends. Germline assignment: CDR1 SGHRS and CDR2 YFSETQ. CDR3 bases: TGCGCCAGCAGCTCCCCTAGGGGGGGAGAGGGTCAAGAGACCCAGTACTTC. Translated: CASSSPRGGEGQETQYF.

The chain is built from TRBV5-6 and TRBJ2-7; 7 nucleotides line up with TRBD1. The CDR3 length is 15 residues. Trimming at V came to 4 bases and at J to 6 bases, leaving 13 bases not matched to a gene. In germline, CDR1 is SGHDT, CDR2 YYEEEE. CDR3 sequence: CASSPVGSRQGEQYF. DNA of the CDR3: TGTGCCAGCAGCCCGGTTGGGAGTAGACAGGGCGAGCAGTACTTC.

The chain couples TRBV6-1 to TRBJ2-1; 8 nucleotides agree with TRBD1. V lost 2 bases to trimming and J lost 9 bases; unmatched junction nucleotides: 6. The CDR3 spans 14 residues. Germline V gene sequence: CDR1 MNHNS, CDR2 SASEGT. This CDR3 reads CASSERTGLGEQFF. CDR3 sequence (DNA): TGTGCCAGCAGTGAAAGGACAGGGCTTGGTGAGCAGTTCTTC.

The chain joins TRBV29-1 to TRBJ1-1, with a tentative D call TRBD1 (6 bases). In germline, CDR1 is SQVTM, CDR2 ANQGSEA. Trimming pared 4 bases from V and 5 bases from J, leaving 14 bases between. The CDR3 is 13 amino acids. CDR3 loop: CSVGGHQGTEAFF. The CDR3 nucleotides are TGCAGCGTTGGGGGACATCAAGGGACTGAAGCTTTCTTT.

This chain connects TRBV29-1 to TRBJ2-1; 10 positions match TRBD1. This CDR3 region has 13 residues. With 7 bases clipped from V and 8 bases from J, the junction kept 8 bases outside the gene matches. Per germline, CDR1 SQVTM and CDR2 ANQGSEA. CDR3 sequence (DNA): TGCAGCGGGACCGGGACAGGGGCGTATGAGCAGTTCTTC. It is translated as CSGTGTGAYEQFF.

This clone was seen just once. The chain recombines TRBV4-1 with TRBJ2-7; 9 bases map to TRBD1. Looked up from germline, CDR1 is MGHRA and CDR2 is YSYEKL. Trimming at V came to 3 bases and at J to 2 bases, leaving 2 bases not matched to a gene. The CDR3 spans 14 residues. Here the CDR3 DNA reads TGCGCCAGCAGCCAGAGGACAGGGGCCTACGAGCAGTACTTC. Translating it yields CASSQRTGAYEQYF.

In nucleotides, the CDR3 is TGCGCCAGCAGCCAAGCAAGGCGGGAGGTGGGCAATGAGCAGTTCTTC. Amino acid sequence: CASSQARREVGNEQFF. This chain connects TRBV4-1 to TRBJ2-1; 8 bases align to TRBD2. The length of the CDR3 is 16 residues. Germline-derived CDR1 and CDR2 are MGHRA and YSYEKL. V lost 1 base, J lost 6 bases, and 8 bases stayed unmatched.

V is TRBV6-6 and J is TRBJ1-1, with D uncertain. Trimming took off 2 bases at V and 8 bases at J, with 12 bases between the two ends. The CDR3 is 13 residues long. The V gene's germline CDR1 is MNHNY and CDR2 SVGAGI (reference sequence). CDR3 sequence: CASSYQAPEEAFF. CDR3 DNA sequence: TGTGCCAGCAGTTACCAGGCCCCTGAGGAAGCTTTCTTT.

V and J are TRBV5-1 and TRBJ2-5, with TRBD2 as a possible D gene (5 bases). The CDR3 sequence is 16 residues long. V was clipped by 4 bases and J by 9 bases, with 25 bases between them. The germline V gene encodes CDR1 SGHRS and CDR2 YFSETQ. This CDR3 reads CASSLADSGHPGAQYF. CDR3 nucleotide sequence: TGCGCCAGCAGCCTGGCGGATTCTGGCCACCCCGGGGCCCAGTACTTC.

The rearrangement uses TRBV29-1 and TRBJ2-5; TRBD2 aligns across 12 bases. With V trimmed by 3 bases and J by 10 bases, 9 bases remained unmatched. CDR3 length equals 14 residues. Germline V gives CDR1 SQVTM, CDR2 ANQGSEA. Here the CDR3 reads CSVDGPSGGDIQYF. CDR3 bases: TGCAGCGTTGATGGACCTAGCGGGGGGGATATCCAGTACTTC.

This chain links TRBV7-9 with TRBJ2-2, with D perhaps TRBD1 (6 bases). Germline lookup yields CDR1 SEHNR and CDR2 FQNEAQ (reference sequence). V lost 5 bases and J lost 6, with 13 bases in between. The CDR3 runs to 14 residues. Written as DNA, the CDR3 is TGTGCCAGCAGCGCTTACAGGGCCCCCGGGGAGCTGTTTTTT. Protein: CASSAYRAPGELFF. The variable domain in full, completed from reference TRBV7-9 and TRBJ2-2, reads DTGVSQNPRHKITKRGQNVTFRCDPISEHNRLYWYRQTLGQGPEFLTYFQNEAQLEKSRLLSDRFSAERPKGSFSTLEIQRTEQGDSAMYLCASSAYRAPGELFFGEGSRLTVL.

V is TRBV20-1 and J is TRBJ2-7; D remains ambiguous. CDR3 length equals 10 residues. V was pared by 4 bases and J by 2 bases, with 3 bases between. Germline V lookup: CDR1 DFQATT, CDR2 SNEGSKA (reference sequence). The CDR3 spells CSATAYEQYF. CDR3 in DNA: TGCAGTGCTACCGCCTACGAGCAGTACTTC.

The chain recombines TRBV14 with TRBJ2-1; TRBD1 might be the D (6 bases). V lost 2 bases and J 8 bases, leaving 13 bases between the germline ends. CDR3 length equals 14 residues. Germline CDR1 SGHDN, CDR2 FVKESK. CDR3 sequence: CASSQFRGGYEQFF. The CDR3 region has the DNA TGTGCCAGCAGCCAATTTCGAGGGGGTTATGAGCAGTTCTTC.

For the CDR3, the DNA is TGTGCCAGTTCGAGACTAGCGATAAACACCGGGGAGCTGTTTTTT. Its translation: CASSRLAINTGELFF. The gene calls are TRBV19 and TRBJ2-2, with TRBD2 matching over 8 bases. V lost 8 bases and J lost 2; bases outside the gene matches: 7. CDR1 is LNHDA and CDR2 is SQIVND in the germline V gene (reference sequence). This CDR3 has 15 residues.